The 16 T cell receptor beta chains given below trace back to one sample, sequenced in a study of T cell responses to AZD1222 COVID-19 vaccine. Sequencing was performed with immunoSEQ multiplex PCR; in TCRdb, only in-frame clones are kept and a portion is missing. This table has about 91,000 clones, 80% to 95% appearing once. This specimen consisted of peripheral blood, obtained 28 days after the second AZD1222 dose. Receptors were obtained from an adult who received the AZD1222 COVID-19 vaccine.

This clone was observed a handful of times. The chain combines TRBV10-3 with TRBJ2-7; perhaps D is TRBD1 or TRBD2 (5 bases each). V shed 6 bases and J shed 6 bases, with 24 bases lying between them. CDR1 and CDR2 (germline): ENHRY, SYGVKD. The CDR3 has 16 residues. The CDR3 nucleotides read TGTGCCATCAGGCAATCGGGGACCGCTACGGGGAGCGAGCAGTACTTC. Residues: CAIRQSGTATGSEQYF.

V is TRBV19 and J is TRBJ1-3; TRBD1 might be the D (5 bases). V lost 3 bases, J lost 2 bases, and 5 bases lay in between. This CDR3 is 13 amino acids long. CDR1 is LNHDA and CDR2 is SQIVND in the germline V gene (reference sequence). CDR3 sequence reads: CASSMGPGNTIYF. DNA for the CDR3: TGTGCCAGTAGTATGGGACCTGGAAACACCATATATTTT.

The chain joins TRBV5-1 to TRBJ1-2; possibly TRBD1 for D (5 bases). Germline lookup yields CDR1 SGHRS and CDR2 YFSETQ. V was cut by 4 bases and J by 4 bases, with 5 bases left in between. The CDR3 loop spans 11 amino acids. The CDR3 is CASSGTYGYTF. The CDR3 DNA sequence: TGCGCCAGCAGCGGGACCTATGGCTACACCTTC.

The genes are TRBV4-3 and TRBJ1-2; no clear D gene. The CDR3 is 15 residues long. Germline CDR1 is LGHNA and CDR2 is YSLEER. V lost 0 bases and J lost 6, with 14 bases in between. The CDR3 protein is CASSQDLGSRHGYTF. As DNA, the CDR3 is TGCGCCAGCAGCCAAGATCTCGGCAGCCGCCATGGCTACACCTTC.

The rearrangement links TRBV29-1 to TRBJ1-2; 10 bases line up with TRBD1. Germline V CDR1 and CDR2: SQVTM, ANQGSEA. The CDR3 consists of 13 residues. The trim removed 4 bases at V and 6 bases at J, leaving 5 bases unmatched. The CDR3 loop is CSVVGDRGDGYTF. CDR3 sequence (DNA): TGCAGCGTTGTGGGGGACAGGGGAGATGGCTACACCTTC.

The gene calls are TRBV19 and TRBJ2-1; 8 bases match TRBD2. Germline loops: CDR1 LNHDA, CDR2 SQIVND (reference sequence). The CDR3 runs to 15 residues. Unmatched junction bases numbered 4, after V lost 4 bases and J lost 2 bases. CDR3 bases: TGTGCCAGTAGTAACATAGCGGGGACCTACAATGAGCAGTTCTTC. It encodes CASSNIAGTYNEQFF. The full variable domain, rest sourced from reference TRBV19 and TRBJ2-1, is DGGITQSPKYLFRKEGQNVTLSCEQNLNHDAMYWYRQDPGQGLRLIYYSQIVNDFQKGDIAEGYSVSREKKESFPLTVTSAQKNPTAFYLCASSNIAGTYNEQFFGPGTRLTVL.

The rearrangement links TRBV3-1 (or the pseudogene TRBV3-2) to TRBJ1-6; D gene ambiguous. This CDR3 is built from 15 residues. V was pared by 1 base and J by 0 bases, with 4 bases between. Germline CDR1 LGHDT, CDR2 YNNKEL (reference sequence). This CDR3 is CASSQGSSYNSPLHF. The CDR3 coding sequence is TGTGCCAGCAGCCAAGGGAGCTCCTATAATTCACCCCTCCACTTT.

The rearrangement joins TRBV10-1 to TRBJ2-1; 8 bases fit TRBD2. In germline, CDR1 is WNHNN, CDR2 SYGVQD (reference sequence). The CDR3 consists of 15 residues. V shed 0 bases, J shed 6 bases, and the junction held 4 bases outside the gene matches. CDR3 sequence reads: CASSESRGGLNEQFF. The CDR3 DNA reads as TGCGCCAGCAGTGAGTCCCGCGGGGGGCTCAATGAGCAGTTCTTC.

J is TRBJ1-2 and V is TRBV30; D gene unclear. Germline V lookup: CDR1 GTSNPN, CDR2 SVGIG (reference sequence). Trimming shortened V by 0 bases and J by 2 bases, and 7 bases separated the two germline ends. The CDR3 is made up of 13 amino acids. The CDR3 region is CAWSVGRNYGYTF. CDR3 sequence (DNA): TGTGCCTGGAGTGTAGGACGGAACTATGGCTACACCTTC.

The chain joins TRBV6-5 to TRBJ2-1, with 8 bases lining up with TRBD1. Germline loops: CDR1 MNHEY, CDR2 SVGAGI. The CDR3 length is 15 residues. Trimming at V came to 6 bases and at J to 4 bases, leaving 8 bases not matched to a gene. Here the CDR3 reads CASRTDRGRYNEQFF. The CDR3 DNA follows: TGTGCCAGCAGGACTGACAGGGGCCGATACAATGAGCAGTTCTTC.

V usage is TRBV19 and J usage is TRBJ1-2, with 8 bases matching TRBD1. The ends lost 5 bases at V and 6 bases at J; junction bases unmatched: 2. This CDR3 contains 12 residues. Germline CDR1 is LNHDA and CDR2 is SQIVND (reference sequence). Written as DNA, the CDR3 is TGTGCCAGTAGTCAGGGGGCACATGGCTACACCTTC. Amino acid sequence: CASSQGAHGYTF. Full variable domain (remainder filled in from reference TRBV19 and TRBJ1-2): DGGITQSPKYLFRKEGQNVTLSCEQNLNHDAMYWYRQDPGQGLRLIYYSQIVNDFQKGDIAEGYSVSREKKESFPLTVTSAQKNPTAFYLCASSQGAHGYTFGSGTRLTVV.

V gene TRBV3-1 (or the pseudogene TRBV3-2) combines with J gene TRBJ2-7; D remains ambiguous. The CDR3 is 12 amino acids. The germline CDR1 and CDR2 sequences are LGHDT and YNNKEL (reference sequence). V was cut by 1 base and J by 10 bases, with 11 bases left in between. CDR3 residues: CASSQVSSRQYF. CDR3 bases: TGTGCCAGCAGCCAAGTTTCCAGCCGCCAGTACTTC.

The J gene is TRBJ2-7, the V gene TRBV6-6, with a tentative D call TRBD1 (5 bases). Germline V gene data show CDR1 as MNHNY and CDR2 as SVGAGI (reference sequence). The CDR3 contains 12 residues. V shed 8 bases and J shed 4 bases, with 12 bases lying between them. The CDR3 sequence is CASEDNQYEQYF. The CDR3, as DNA: TGTGCCAGCGAGGACAATCAATACGAGCAGTACTTC.

This clone was seen only once. The rearrangement links TRBV19 to TRBJ2-5; D unresolved. The CDR3 totals 13 residues. The V end was cut by 3 bases, the J end by 4 bases, with 9 bases between. Germline CDR1 and CDR2: LNHDA and SQIVND (reference sequence). CDR3 nucleotides: TGTGCCAGTAGTATCTGGCTGGGAGAGACCCAGTACTTC. Residues: CASSIWLGETQYF.

The genes are TRBV4-1 and TRBJ1-2; D is uncertain. CDR1 and CDR2 from the germline V gene are MGHRA and YSYEKL. This CDR3 comprises 16 residues. Trimming took 0 bases from V and 4 from J, leaving 15 bases between them. CDR3 nucleotides: TGCGCCAGCAGCCAAGATCAAACGAGGGCAGGCTATGGCTACACCTTC. The encoded protein is CASSQDQTRAGYGYTF.

The chain recombines TRBV28 with TRBJ1-1; D gene uncertain. V gave up 2 bases and J gave up 0 bases, with 7 bases separating them. The CDR3 is made up of 14 amino acids. Germline V gives CDR1 MDHEN, CDR2 SYDVKM. The CDR3: CASSLDVLNTEAFF. DNA of the CDR3: TGTGCCAGCAGTTTAGATGTCCTGAACACTGAAGCTTTCTTT.